This T cell receptor (beta chain) was profiled in a study of OX40 agonist ivuxolimab in advanced cancers. Overall study context: Ivuxolimab, an antibody that agonizes OX40 (CD134), was administered to the patients. Previous treatment with anti-PD-1, anti-PD-L1 or anti-CTLA-4 therapy was allowed; 35% to 50% had received some.

A note on this clone: What it binds is not known.

Sequencing used immunoSEQ multiplex PCR; TCRdb keeps in-frame clones, though not all of them. Of roughly 100,000 clones in the sample, about 86% are singletons; the top ten hold 5.5%. Notes on the study in general: Clonal expansion from baseline to week 6 occurred in both CD4+ and CD8+ T cells.

The cohort excluded patients with autoimmune disease history or systemic immunosuppression. The trim removed 1 base at V and 7 bases at J, leaving 9 bases unmatched. This CDR3 spans 16 amino acids. Germline values: CDR1 SGHTA, CDR2 FQGNSA. The starting material was CD4+ or CD8+ T cells sorted from blood, obtained in a trial of the OX40 agonist ivuxolimab. This chain links TRBV7-2 with TRBJ2-2; 7 bases fit TRBD2. The origin of this receptor is an adult with an advanced solid tumor such as melanoma, head and neck, liver or kidney cancer. Here the CDR3 DNA reads TGTGCCAGCAGCTTAGTGGCGGGAGCCGGGGGCGGGGAGCTGTTTTTT. Encoded protein: CASSLVAGAGGGELFF.